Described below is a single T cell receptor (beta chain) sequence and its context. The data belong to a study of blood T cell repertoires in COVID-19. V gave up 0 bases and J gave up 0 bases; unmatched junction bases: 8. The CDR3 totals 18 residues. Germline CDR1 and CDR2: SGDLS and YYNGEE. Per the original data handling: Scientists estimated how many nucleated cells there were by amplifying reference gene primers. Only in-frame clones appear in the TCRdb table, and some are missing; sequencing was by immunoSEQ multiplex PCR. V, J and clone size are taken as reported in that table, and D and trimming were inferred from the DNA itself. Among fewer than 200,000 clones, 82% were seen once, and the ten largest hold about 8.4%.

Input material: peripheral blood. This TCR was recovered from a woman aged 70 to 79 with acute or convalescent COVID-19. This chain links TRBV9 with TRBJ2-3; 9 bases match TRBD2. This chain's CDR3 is CASSVGASGTVSTDTQYF. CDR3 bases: TGTGCCAGCAGCGTAGGGGCTAGCGGGACGGTGAGCACAGATACGCAGTATTTT.